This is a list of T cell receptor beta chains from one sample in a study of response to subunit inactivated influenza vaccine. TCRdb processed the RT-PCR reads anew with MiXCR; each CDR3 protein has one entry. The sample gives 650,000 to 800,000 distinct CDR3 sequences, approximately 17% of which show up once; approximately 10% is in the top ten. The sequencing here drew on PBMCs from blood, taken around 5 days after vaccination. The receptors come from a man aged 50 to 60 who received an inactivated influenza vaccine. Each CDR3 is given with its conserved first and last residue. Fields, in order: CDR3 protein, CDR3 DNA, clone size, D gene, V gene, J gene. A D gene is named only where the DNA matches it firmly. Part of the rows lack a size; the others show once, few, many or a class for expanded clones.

CDR3 protein: CASSQDSQGYSYEQYF
CDR3 DNA: TGCGCCAGCAGCCAAGATTCCCAGGGGTACTCCTACGAGCAGTACTTC
clone size: few
D gene: -
V gene: TRBV4-1
J gene: TRBJ2-7

CDR3 protein: CASSSHPGNQPQHF
CDR3 DNA: TGTGCCAGCAGCTCACATCCAGGCAATCAGCCCCAGCATTTT
clone size: few
D gene: -
V gene: TRBV6-4
J gene: TRBJ1-5

CDR3 protein: CAIKVAENTDTQYF
CDR3 DNA: TGTGCCATCAAAGTGGCTGAAAACACAGATACGCAGTATTTT
clone size: few
D gene: -
V gene: TRBV10-3
J gene: TRBJ2-3

CDR3 protein: CATSSSGVAYNEQFF
CDR3 DNA: TGTGCCACCAGCTCTAGCGGGGTGGCCTACAATGAGCAGTTCTTC
clone size: -
D gene: TRBD2
V gene: TRBV24-1
J gene: TRBJ2-1

CDR3 protein: CASSFQTGWSEQYF
CDR3 DNA: TGTGCCAGCAGTTTTCAGACAGGGTGGAGCGAGCAGTACTTC
clone size: -
D gene: TRBD1
V gene: TRBV12-3/TRBV12-4
J gene: TRBJ2-7

CDR3 protein: CASSQLDTQYF
CDR3 DNA: TGCGCCAGCAGCCAGTTGGATACGCAGTATTTT
clone size: many
D gene: -
V gene: TRBV5-1
J gene: TRBJ2-3

CDR3 protein: CASSRETGSLYEQYF
CDR3 DNA: TGCGCCAGCAGCCGAGAAACAGGGAGCTTATACGAGCAGTACTTC
clone size: -
D gene: -
V gene: TRBV4-3
J gene: TRBJ2-7

CDR3 protein: CASSSPRDRGSREQYF
CDR3 DNA: TGCGCCAGCAGCTCGCCTCGGGACAGGGGGTCCCGCGAGCAGTACTTC
clone size: -
D gene: TRBD1
V gene: TRBV5-1
J gene: TRBJ2-7

CDR3 protein: CASTDRIKYEQYF
CDR3 DNA: TGTGCCAGCACGGACAGGATAAAATACGAGCAGTACTTC
clone size: -
D gene: TRBD1
V gene: TRBV6-2/TRBV6-3
J gene: TRBJ2-7

CDR3 protein: CASRMLGTEAFF
CDR3 DNA: TGTGCCAGCAGAATGCTAGGGACTGAAGCTTTCTTT
clone size: few
D gene: -
V gene: TRBV6-1
J gene: TRBJ1-1

CDR3 protein: CASSPEDLAAYNEQFF
CDR3 DNA: TGCGCCAGCAGCCCGGAGGATTTAGCGGCCTACAATGAGCAGTTCTTC
clone size: -
D gene: -
V gene: TRBV5-1
J gene: TRBJ2-1

CDR3 protein: CASSSGIAGGDSYNEQFF
CDR3 DNA: TGCGCCAGCAGCTCGGGGATAGCGGGAGGTGATTCCTACAATGAGCAGTTCTTC
clone size: few
D gene: TRBD2
V gene: TRBV5-1
J gene: TRBJ2-1

CDR3 protein: CASSRDRTGTTGELFF
CDR3 DNA: TGCGCCAGCAGCCGCGACCGGACAGGGACCACCGGGGAGCTGTTTTTT
clone size: many
D gene: TRBD1
V gene: TRBV4-3
J gene: TRBJ2-2

CDR3 protein: CSVEDTSHHEKLFF
CDR3 DNA: TGCAGCGTTGAAGATACCAGTCATCATGAAAAACTGTTTTTT
clone size: -
D gene: -
V gene: TRBV29-1
J gene: TRBJ1-4

CDR3 protein: CASSLTGVGYEQYF
CDR3 DNA: TGTGCCAGCAGCTTGACAGGGGTCGGATACGAGCAGTACTTC
clone size: -
D gene: TRBD1
V gene: TRBV11-2
J gene: TRBJ2-7

CDR3 protein: CASSFRVGTSATNTGELFF
CDR3 DNA: TGCGCCAGCAGCTTTCGGGTCGGGACTAGCGCCACGAACACCGGGGAGCTGTTTTTT
clone size: few
D gene: TRBD2
V gene: TRBV5-1
J gene: TRBJ2-2

CDR3 protein: CSALGNLAAWGQYF
CDR3 DNA: TGCAGTGCTTTAGGGAATCTAGCGGCGTGGGGGCAGTATTTT
clone size: -
D gene: TRBD2
V gene: TRBV20-1
J gene: TRBJ2-3

CDR3 protein: CASSPRNVANTGELFF
CDR3 DNA: TGTGCCAGCAGCCCCCGAAACGTTGCGAACACCGGGGAGCTGTTTTTT
clone size: -
D gene: -
V gene: TRBV7-2
J gene: TRBJ2-2

CDR3 protein: CASRESGDPSYEQYF
CDR3 DNA: TGCGCCAGCAGAGAAAGCGGGGACCCGTCCTACGAGCAGTACTTC
clone size: few
D gene: TRBD2
V gene: TRBV5-1
J gene: TRBJ2-7

CDR3 protein: CASWTGSHTGELFF
CDR3 DNA: TGTGCCAGTTGGACAGGGAGCCACACCGGGGAGCTGTTTTTT
clone size: -
D gene: TRBD1
V gene: TRBV19
J gene: TRBJ2-2

CDR3 protein: CASSVEVWGAGGLNEQFF
CDR3 DNA: TGTGCCAGCAGCGTAGAAGTCTGGGGAGCGGGGGGGCTCAATGAGCAGTTCTTC
clone size: -
D gene: TRBD2
V gene: TRBV9
J gene: TRBJ2-1

CDR3 protein: CASSDYEQYF
CDR3 DNA: TGTGCCAGCAGTGACTACGAGCAGTACTTC
clone size: many
D gene: -
V gene: TRBV28
J gene: TRBJ2-7

CDR3 protein: CASSLLGQGLSGNTIYF
CDR3 DNA: TGTGCCAGCAGTCTTCTTGGACAGGGGCTTTCTGGAAACACCATATATTTT
clone size: -
D gene: TRBD1
V gene: TRBV6-1
J gene: TRBJ1-3

CDR3 protein: CASSLVASGGGDTQYF
CDR3 DNA: TGTGCCAGCAGCTTAGTTGCTAGCGGGGGTGGCGATACGCAGTATTTT
clone size: -
D gene: TRBD2
V gene: TRBV7-2
J gene: TRBJ2-3

CDR3 protein: CASSLGQLGNTIYF
CDR3 DNA: TGTGCCAGCAGCTTGGGACAACTGGGAAACACCATATATTTT
clone size: -
D gene: -
V gene: TRBV5-6
J gene: TRBJ1-3

CDR3 protein: CASSLLQGGYGYTF
CDR3 DNA: TGCGCCAGCAGCTTGTTACAGGGCGGCTATGGCTACACCTTC
clone size: many
D gene: -
V gene: TRBV5-1
J gene: TRBJ1-2

CDR3 protein: CASSFRGTNYNEQFF
CDR3 DNA: TGTGCCAGCAGCTTTAGAGGGACCAACTACAATGAGCAGTTCTTC
clone size: few
D gene: -
V gene: TRBV5-6
J gene: TRBJ2-1

CDR3 protein: CASSPGHISGNTIYF
CDR3 DNA: TGTGCCAGCAGTCCGGGACACATCTCTGGAAACACCATATATTTT
clone size: -
D gene: -
V gene: TRBV12-3/TRBV12-4
J gene: TRBJ1-3

CDR3 protein: CAISADRSSYEQYF
CDR3 DNA: TGTGCCATCAGTGCCGACAGGAGCTCCTACGAGCAGTACTTC
clone size: -
D gene: -
V gene: TRBV10-3
J gene: TRBJ2-7

CDR3 protein: CASSQGPQGTLNYEQYF
CDR3 DNA: TGCGCCAGCAGCCAAGGACCCCAGGGAACGTTAAACTACGAGCAGTACTTC
clone size: -
D gene: -
V gene: TRBV4-1
J gene: TRBJ2-7

CDR3 protein: CASSYSIGRLNEQFF
CDR3 DNA: TGTGCCAGCAGTTACTCTATTGGACGGTTAAATGAGCAGTTCTTC
clone size: -
D gene: -
V gene: TRBV6-5
J gene: TRBJ2-1

CDR3 protein: CATYDSWGMTGELFF
CDR3 DNA: TGTGCCACCTATGACAGCTGGGGTATGACCGGGGAGCTGTTTTTT
clone size: -
D gene: -
V gene: TRBV12-3/TRBV12-4
J gene: TRBJ2-2

CDR3 protein: CASSLAASDEQFF
CDR3 DNA: TGTGCCAGCAGCTTAGCGGCTAGCGATGAGCAGTTCTTC
clone size: few
D gene: -
V gene: TRBV7-9
J gene: TRBJ2-1

CDR3 protein: CASSGDRQWVGVDF
CDR3 DNA: TGTGCCAGCAGTGGGGACAGACAGTGGGTCGGGGTGGACTTC
clone size: few
D gene: TRBD1
V gene: TRBV12-3/TRBV12-4
J gene: TRBJ2-5

CDR3 protein: CASSRSILRGASGSDSLDGEQFF
CDR3 DNA: TGTGCCAGCAGTCGATCGATCCTCAGGGGGGCTAGCGGGAGCGATTCGTTGGATGGTGAGCAGTTCTTC
clone size: -
D gene: TRBD2
V gene: TRBV27
J gene: TRBJ2-1

CDR3 protein: CASGLVTSGPYNEQFF
CDR3 DNA: TGTGCTAGTGGTTTGGTGACTAGCGGGCCCTACAATGAGCAGTTCTTC
clone size: few
D gene: TRBD2
V gene: TRBV12-5
J gene: TRBJ2-1

CDR3 protein: CASSPNMGDTEAFF
CDR3 DNA: TGTGCCAGCTCACCTAATATGGGAGACACTGAAGCTTTCTTT
clone size: -
D gene: -
V gene: TRBV18
J gene: TRBJ1-1

CDR3 protein: CATARLASTDTQYF
CDR3 DNA: TGTGCCACCGCGAGACTAGCTAGTACAGATACGCAGTATTTT
clone size: many
D gene: TRBD2
V gene: TRBV15
J gene: TRBJ2-3

CDR3 protein: CASSPLVRGGEQYF
CDR3 DNA: TGTGCCAGCAGTCCCCTTGTGAGGGGAGGCGAGCAGTACTTC
clone size: -
D gene: -
V gene: TRBV27
J gene: TRBJ2-7

CDR3 protein: CASSLGGGARLIPTDTQYF
CDR3 DNA: TGTGCCAGCAGTTTAGGTGGGGGGGCCAGATTAATACCCACAGATACGCAGTATTTT
clone size: -
D gene: -
V gene: TRBV3-1
J gene: TRBJ2-3

CDR3 protein: CATSDSYSGFADTQYF
CDR3 DNA: TGTGCCACCAGTGATTCCTACTCAGGTTTCGCAGATACGCAGTATTTT
clone size: few
D gene: -
V gene: TRBV24-1
J gene: TRBJ2-3

CDR3 protein: CASSRRGTEVYGYTF
CDR3 DNA: TGTGCCAGCAGCCGAAGAGGGACAGAGGTATATGGCTACACCTTC
clone size: few
D gene: TRBD1
V gene: TRBV6-2/TRBV6-3
J gene: TRBJ1-2

CDR3 protein: CSARDESGKLFF
CDR3 DNA: TGCAGTGCTAGAGATGAAAGTGGAAAACTGTTTTTT
clone size: once
D gene: -
V gene: TRBV20-1
J gene: TRBJ1-4

CDR3 protein: CASSIVVAKNIQYF
CDR3 DNA: TGTGCCAGCAGCATTGTCGTAGCCAAAAACATTCAGTACTTC
clone size: few
D gene: -
V gene: TRBV2
J gene: TRBJ2-4

CDR3 protein: CASSLVTSGTYNEQFF
CDR3 DNA: TGTGCCAGCAGCTTAGTGACTAGCGGGACCTACAATGAGCAGTTCTTC
clone size: -
D gene: TRBD2
V gene: TRBV7-6
J gene: TRBJ2-1

CDR3 protein: CSARDTGQGAYEQYF
CDR3 DNA: TGCAGTGCTAGAGATACGGGACAGGGGGCTTACGAGCAGTACTTC
clone size: few
D gene: TRBD1
V gene: TRBV20-1
J gene: TRBJ2-7

CDR3 protein: CAARGPGGNEQFF
CDR3 DNA: TGTGCCGCCAGGGGACCTGGTGGGAATGAGCAGTTCTTC
clone size: -
D gene: -
V gene: TRBV10-3
J gene: TRBJ2-1